The 13 T cell receptor beta chains in this list originate from one sample, sequenced in a study of blood T cell repertoires in COVID-19. The assay was immunoSEQ multiplex PCR, and TCRdb's table has in-frame clones only and misses some. The sample has 150,000 to 200,000 clones, about 88% seen once. The specimen was PBMCs or T cells enriched from blood (not recorded which). These receptors originate from a young woman who had recovered from COVID-19.

This rearrangement joins TRBV6-6 to TRBJ1-3; 9 bases agree with TRBD1. The ends lost 7 bases at V and 0 bases at J; junction bases unmatched: 7. The germline CDR1 and CDR2 sequences are MNHNY and SVGAGI (reference sequence). This CDR3 spans 16 amino acids. CDR3 region: CASTPTGGYSGNTIYF. In DNA form, the CDR3 reads TGTGCCAGCACTCCGACAGGGGGGTACTCTGGAAACACCATATATTTT.

V gene TRBV4-2 combines with J gene TRBJ2-5; a possible D gene is TRBD1 (6 bases). Germline lookup yields CDR1 LGHNA and CDR2 YNFKEQ. CDR3 length: 13 amino acids. Trimming shortened V by 4 bases and J by 4 bases, and 10 bases separated the two germline ends. CDR3 bases: TGTGCCAGCAGCCCCCGAGGGGGAGAGACCCAGTACTTC. Translated: CASSPRGGETQYF.

This CDR3 reads CASSYEAADLATLHF. The CDR3 nucleotides read TGTGCCAGCAGTTACGAAGCAGCCGACTTAGCCACCCTCCACTTT. The rearrangement joins TRBV6-5 to TRBJ1-6; D ambiguous. V lost 2 bases to trimming and J lost 14 bases, with 19 bases between them. The CDR3 has 15 amino acids. Germline CDR1 is MNHEY and CDR2 is SVGAGI.

A single count supports this clone. The chain combines TRBV9 with TRBJ2-3; 9 bases fit TRBD2. CDR3 size: 15 residues. J lost 5 bases, V lost 4 bases, and 8 bases had no gene match. The germline V gene has CDR1 SGDLS and CDR2 YYNGEE. CDR3 loop: CASSPFRTSVDTQYF. The CDR3 coding sequence is TGTGCCAGCAGCCCCTTCCGGACTAGCGTAGATACGCAGTATTTT.

The J gene is TRBJ1-5, the V gene TRBV4-1; D unclear. Germline V gene sequence: CDR1 MGHRA, CDR2 YSYEKL. The V end lost 2 bases, the J end lost 1 base, and 3 bases lay between the germline ends. The CDR3 is 13 amino acids. DNA of the CDR3: TGCGCCAGCAGCCAATCGAGCAATCAGCCCCAGCATTTT. Translation: CASSQSSNQPQHF.

The chain is built from TRBV28 and TRBJ2-1; 13 bases match TRBD2. The ends lost 5 bases at V and 0 bases at J; junction bases unmatched: 1. Germline CDR1 reads MDHEN; CDR2 reads SYDVKM. The CDR3 spans 16 residues. DNA for the CDR3: TGTGCCAGCAGTCGGACTAGCGGGAGCTCCTACAATGAGCAGTTCTTC. This encodes CASSRTSGSSYNEQFF.

This clone was detected only once. The DNA for the CDR3 is TGTGCCAGCAGCCCCTATGCAGATACGCAGTATTTT. Amino acids: CASSPYADTQYF. V usage is TRBV12-3 or TRBV12-4 and J usage is TRBJ2-3; D is undetermined. Between the trimmed V and J ends, which lost 6 bases and 4 bases, there was a span of 8 bases. This CDR3 region has 12 residues.

The rearrangement joins TRBV7-2 to TRBJ1-6, with TRBD1 as a possible D gene (5 bases). The CDR3 covers 15 residues. Germline V lookup: CDR1 SGHTA, CDR2 FQGNSA. The germline V and J ends were trimmed by 5 bases and 7 bases, with 15 bases remaining between them. CDR3 loop: CASSPLSGGNSPLHF. CDR3 DNA sequence: TGTGCCAGCAGCCCACTGAGTGGGGGGAATTCACCCCTCCACTTT.

The chain joins TRBV2 to TRBJ2-7; 9 nucleotides align to TRBD2. The CDR3 has 15 residues. With 6 bases clipped from V and 5 bases from J, the junction kept 11 bases outside the gene matches. Germline loops: CDR1 SNHLY, CDR2 FYNNEI. In DNA form, the CDR3 reads TGTGCCAGCAGCCCCCTCGCGGGAGGGCCACACGAGCAGTACTTC. Its translation: CASSPLAGGPHEQYF.

V usage is TRBV29-1 and J usage is TRBJ2-3, with a tentative D call TRBD2 (7 bases). V gave up 2 bases and J gave up 2 bases, with 14 bases separating them. CDR1 is SQVTM, CDR2 ANQGSEA, per germline. The CDR3 is 15 amino acids. The CDR3 loop is CSVEREGGFTDTQYF. CDR3 bases: TGCAGCGTTGAAAGGGAGGGGGGCTTCACAGATACGCAGTATTTT.

The gene calls are TRBV5-4 and TRBJ1-1; TRBD1 matches at 7 bases. This CDR3 spans 15 amino acids. Germline trimming cut 0 bases from V and 1 base from J; bases unmatched to any gene: 3. Germline V lookup: CDR1 SGHNT, CDR2 YYREEE (reference sequence). Here the CDR3 DNA reads TGTGCCAGCAGCTTGGCAAGACAGGGGAACACTGAAGCTTTCTTT. It yields the protein CASSLARQGNTEAFF.

The rearrangement links TRBV2 to TRBJ1-1; unclear D gene. The CDR3 is made up of 14 amino acids. Trimming removed 7 bases from V and 7 bases from J, with 19 bases in between. The V gene's germline CDR1 is SNHLY and CDR2 FYNNEI. The CDR3 sequence: CASKKRAGGDEAFF. The DNA for the CDR3 is TGTGCCAGCAAAAAGAGGGCAGGCGGTGATGAAGCTTTCTTT.

The chain combines TRBV9 with TRBJ2-7, with 7 bases fitting TRBD2. Losses at the gene ends were 4 bases for V and 4 bases for J; bases not matched to a gene: 11. CDR3 length equals 15 residues. Germline CDR1 reads SGDLS; CDR2 reads YYNGEE. As DNA, the CDR3 is TGTGCCAGCAGCCCCGGGGGAGGGGCGATTTACGAGCAGTACTTC. Protein sequence: CASSPGGGAIYEQYF.